This TCR beta chain comes out of a study of radiation and T cells in renal cell carcinoma. CDR1 and CDR2 (germline): SGDLS, YYNGEE. The V segment lost 0 bases and the J segment 7 bases; nucleotides outside the gene matches: 3. The CDR3 spans 14 residues. Time point described: blood 4 weeks post-SBRT, at nephrectomy. Stated treatment: 15 Gy SBRT to primary tumor, nephrectomy 4 weeks later. Produced via immunoSEQ multiplex PCR; TCRdb's table is partial and in-frame only. The sample has fewer than 200,000 clones, approximately 90% seen once. This TCR was sampled from a woman aged 45 to 65 with renal cell carcinoma. This chain connects TRBV9 to TRBJ2-2; 7 nucleotides match TRBD1. The sample was blood, taken from a patient whose treatment included radiotherapy and nephrectomy. In DNA form, the CDR3 reads TGTGCCAGCAGCGTAGGCACAGGGGACGGGGAGCTGTTTTTT. It translates to CASSVGTGDGELFF.